These 5 T cell receptor beta chains originate from one sample sequenced in a study of regulatory T cells in long-lasting Graves disease. For TCR beta, libraries came from iRepertoire HTBI primers and Arm-PCR of CDR3 regions. A single record per CDR3 protein comes from TCRdb applying MiXCR to the multiplex PCR reads. The data show 450,000 or so distinct CDR3 sequences, around 21% seen once. The time point denotes: persistent/refractory GD, antithyroid drugs over 5 years with positive TRAb. From RNA extracted from PBMCs, the TCR library was made. The material was peripheral blood mononuclear cells (PBMCs), obtained when the disease was refractory, from a patient treated with antithyroid drugs. Receptors were obtained from a female donor with Graves disease.

Points on this clonotype: One junction end does not reproduce the germline sequence, and a read error may be involved. The chain recombines TRBV6-1 with TRBJ2-2; TRBD1 might be the D (6 bases). Germline V gene lookup returns CDR1 MNHNS and CDR2 SASEGT. CDR3 length equals 15 residues. DNA for the CDR3: TGTGCCAGCGAGAGACAGGACCCACACACCGGGGAGCTGCTTTTT. Translated, it gives CASERQDPHTGELLF.

At least ten counts were recorded for this clonotype. DNA for the CDR3: TGTGCCAGCAGCCTTAGAGAGGGGGCAGGGACCAACTATGGCTACACCTTC. Translating gives CASSLREGAGTNYGYTF. The chain has TRBV7-2 and TRBJ1-2, with 7 bases identical to TRBD1. CDR3 length equals 17 residues. Germline CDR1 is SGHTA and CDR2 is FQGNSA. Unmatched junction bases numbered 14, after V lost 5 bases and J lost 2 bases.

The table lists this clonotype with a count of one. With a much larger clone just one base away, this may be a read error. The rearrangement uses TRBV7-2 and TRBJ1-1; D not certain. Germline V gene sequence: CDR1 SGHTA, CDR2 FQGNSA. V gave up 5 bases and J gave up 4 bases, with 11 bases separating them. The CDR3 length is 13 residues. CDR3 bases: TGTGCCAGCAGCGCACAAAGGAGCACTGAAGCTTTCTTT. Protein product: CASSAQRSTEAFF.

To note about this clonotype: At one of its ends the junction is not consistent with the germline gene, which may arise from a read error. The chain joins TRBV29-1 to TRBJ2-6; TRBD1 is a possible D gene (6 bases). The CDR3 extends over 17 amino acids. Germline assignment: CDR1 SQVTM and CDR2 ANQGSEA. The CDR3 sequence: CSVVRTEQNSRANVLTF. CDR3 in DNA: TGCAGCGTTGTCCGGACAGAACAAAACTCTAGGGCCAACGTCCTGACTTTC.

This clonotype was found a few times. The rearrangement uses TRBV28 and TRBJ2-6; D ambiguous. CDR1 MDHEN and CDR2 SYDVKM come from the germline V gene. The CDR3 runs 20 residues. V lost 3 bases to trimming and J lost 1 base, with 22 bases between them. The CDR3 DNA follows: TGTGCCAGCAGTTTGAGGCTGGGTACCCTCACTGGGTCTGGGGCCAACGTCCTGACTTTC. It specifies CASSLRLGTLTGSGANVLTF.